This T cell receptor (beta chain) stems from a study of T cell changes during pregnancy in multiple sclerosis. V was clipped by 6 bases and J by 2 bases, with 5 bases between them. CDR3 length: 12 amino acids. Per germline, CDR1 MDHEN and CDR2 SYDVKM. TCRdb's table, derived via immunoSEQ multiplex PCR, lists solely in-frame clones and lacks some. The sample shows approximately 50,000 clones, around 93% of them seen only once. Here the sequenced sample was CD4+ T cells from peripheral blood mononuclear cells, taken after pregnancy. This TCR came from a female donor with multiple sclerosis, enrolled in a pregnancy study. The chain joins TRBV28 to TRBJ2-1; no reliable D call. CDR3 region: CASSPTYNEQFF. The DNA for the CDR3 is TGTGCCAGCAGCCCAACCTACAATGAGCAGTTCTTC.